Below, 10 T cell receptor beta chains from the same sample are listed, as sequenced in a study of blood T cell repertoires in COVID-19. Data came from immunoSEQ multiplex PCR; TCRdb stores just in-frame clones and leaves some out. The table has fewer than 350,000 clones, less than 90% seen once. What was sequenced was peripheral blood. These receptors originate from a woman younger than 45 with COVID-19, enrolled during active disease.

The gene calls are TRBV28 and TRBJ2-5; D is unresolved. Germline values: CDR1 MDHEN, CDR2 SYDVKM. The CDR3 has 15 amino acids. Trimming stripped 2 bases from V and 0 bases from J, with 10 bases between. Here the CDR3 DNA reads TGTGCCAGCAGTTTACGCAGGTCAAACCAAGAGACCCAGTACTTC. Encoded protein: CASSLRRSNQETQYF.

In the case of this clone: The identical CDR3 is also encoded by other nucleotide sequences in the sample. J is TRBJ2-7 and V is TRBV18; 10 bases line up with TRBD1. CDR1 is KGHSH, CDR2 LQKENI, per germline. CDR3 length: 14 amino acids. The ends lost 5 bases at V and 2 bases at J; junction bases unmatched: 3. In nucleotides, the CDR3 is TGTGCCAGCTCATCTGGACAGGGGGCCTACGAGCAGTACTTC. Translating it yields CASSSGQGAYEQYF.

CDR3 residues: CASSPAGPLIIGELFF. The CDR3 DNA follows: TGTGCCAGCTCACCGGCAGGGCCTCTGATAATCGGGGAGCTGTTTTTT. The chain employs TRBV18 and TRBJ2-2; possibly TRBD1 for D (5 bases). V lost 3 bases to trimming and J lost 7 bases, with 18 bases between them. The CDR3 is made up of 16 amino acids. The germline gives CDR1 KGHSH, CDR2 LQKENI. The full variable domain, rest sourced from reference TRBV18 and TRBJ2-2, is NAGVMQNPRHLVRRRGQEARLRCSPMKGHSHVYWYRQLPEEGLKFMVYLQKENIIDESGMPKERFSAEFPKEGPSILRIQQVVRGDSAAYFCASSPAGPLIIGELFFGEGSRLTVL.

J is TRBJ2-1 and V is TRBV5-1; TRBD2 matches at 10 bases. The CDR3 has 16 residues. The trim removed 2 bases at V and 8 bases at J, leaving 10 bases unmatched. Looked up from germline, CDR1 is SGHRS and CDR2 is YFSETQ. This chain's CDR3 is CASSLPERGGFDEQFF. The DNA for the CDR3 is TGCGCCAGCAGCTTACCGGAGCGGGGGGGCTTTGATGAGCAGTTCTTC.

J is TRBJ2-7 and V is TRBV6-7, with 9 bases matching TRBD1. TRBV6-7 is an ORF, with its function uncertain. This CDR3 is 16 amino acids long. Trimming removed 0 bases from V and 0 bases from J; junction bases left unmatched: 3. The CDR3 region has the DNA TGTGCCAGCAGTTACTCGGGGACAGGGAGCTCCTACGAGCAGTACTTC. Its translation is CASSYSGTGSSYEQYF.

V usage is TRBV5-1 and J usage is TRBJ2-7; TRBD2 is a possible D gene (7 bases). V lost 3 bases, J lost 7 bases, and 11 bases lay in between. Per the germline V gene, CDR1 is SGHRS and CDR2 is YFSETQ. The CDR3 is made up of 12 amino acids. DNA for the CDR3: TGCGCCAGCAGCTCCGGGGGGCTTGAGCAGTACTTC. It yields the protein CASSSGGLEQYF.

This clone appeared a single time. The chain links TRBV5-1 to TRBJ2-7, with 8 bases fitting TRBD1. The CDR3 has 15 amino acids. Germline V gene sequence: CDR1 SGHRS, CDR2 YFSETQ. V shed 4 bases and J 0 bases; nucleotides not matched to a gene: 6. The CDR3 sequence: CASSLPGQVSYEQYF. CDR3 DNA: TGCGCCAGCAGCCTACCGGGACAGGTCTCCTACGAGCAGTACTTC.

The chain joins TRBV29-1 to TRBJ2-5; 7 bases are a match to TRBD1. This CDR3 region has 13 residues. Trimming took 4 bases from V and 4 from J; bases not matched to a gene: 6. The germline V gene encodes CDR1 SQVTM and CDR2 ANQGSEA. CDR3 nucleotide sequence: TGCAGCGTTGGACAGGGCGAGGGAGAGACCCAGTACTTC. Amino acids: CSVGQGEGETQYF.

The genes are TRBV19 and TRBJ1-6; 7 nucleotides agree with TRBD1. With 6 bases clipped from V and 7 bases from J, the junction kept 9 bases outside the gene matches. The germline V gene has CDR1 LNHDA and CDR2 SQIVND (reference sequence). The CDR3 covers 15 residues. The CDR3 DNA is TGTGCCAGTAGGCTCCCCGGGACAGAGAATTCACCCCTCCACTTT. Amino acid sequence: CASRLPGTENSPLHF. Full variable domain (outside the CDR3, taken from reference TRBV19 and TRBJ1-6): DGGITQSPKYLFRKEGQNVTLSCEQNLNHDAMYWYRQDPGQGLRLIYYSQIVNDFQKGDIAEGYSVSREKKESFPLTVTSAQKNPTAFYLCASRLPGTENSPLHFGNGTRLTVT.

The V call is TRBV24-1, the J call TRBJ2-5, with D possibly being TRBD1 (5 bases). Trimming left V 5 bases short and J 4 bases short, with 10 bases between. The CDR3 contains 13 residues. Germline V CDR1 and CDR2: KGHDR, SFDVKD. In DNA form, the CDR3 reads TGTGCCACCAGTGGGCCAGGGCTAGAGACCCAGTACTTC. It is translated as CATSGPGLETQYF.